The entry below gives a single TCR beta chain sequence along with its context. Which antigen it targets is not known. No qualities accompany the bases; no much larger clone lies one base away. This sample was included in a study of blood T cell repertoires in COVID-19 (dated by TCRdb to about 2020). At the level of the whole study: Samples from collaborators originated in the United States, Italy and Spain and spanned both the acute and convalescent phases of COVID-19. Subjects who had been exposed to COVID-19, were actively infected with it, or had recovered from it provided the deeply sampled blood TCRbeta repertoires that made up the dataset. The sample metadata nearly always contained a de-identified subject ID, COVID-19 status, age in years and sex. The material from the prospective study consisted of cDNA or gDNA derived from T cells, B-cell-depleted T cells, or PBMCs. HLA class I and class II types, where available, came from metadata supplied by the sample provider rather than from assay-based typing. A freely available public database, intended as a resource for researchers studying the immune response to SARS-CoV-2, is where the repertoires were released. The samples were drawn from two sources: the first 160 participants of the ongoing ImmuneRACE study, and fewer than 1,500 subjects contributed by 6 global collaborators. Study-wide findings and limitations: How much clinical and demographic metadata was included differed by source and by participant, and the metadata was provided uncurated.

One collaborating source in Seattle enrolled patients during active infection and followed them longitudinally through the course of disease. The collaborating institutions used their own protocols to collect whole blood in K2EDTA tubes. For TCRbeta analysis, collaborators shipped samples as frozen whole blood, isolated PBMCs, or DNA extracted from either of those sample types. TCRbeta CDR3 regions were amplified from genomic DNA using the immunoSEQ Assay, a bias-controlled multiplex PCR. In the paper's pipeline: Nucleated cell counts per sample were estimated from amplification of reference gene primers within the assay. To quantify the absolute abundance of each unique TCRbeta CDR3 rearrangement, sequence reads were collapsed and filtered. For each sample, productive Simpson clonality was calculated as the square root of Simpson's diversity index across productive rearrangements. Drawn from immuneACCESS, this table holds only the in-frame rearrangements with V and J called that TCRdb kept. Clones are partly lost; checked studies trace under half to an unresolved V gene and leave the rest unexplained. The DNA gave D and trimming, while V, J and clone size come from that table. Within this sample are about 76,000 clones, with roughly 84% of them counted one time only. The top ten clonotypes cover roughly 9.7% of the sample.

The CDR3 contains 16 residues, cysteine and phenylalanine counted. Left in the record is the CDR3 DNA by itself, 48 bases read in frame from the first base. V is pruned by 2 bases and J by 3 bases, leaving 6 bases of the junction without a gene match. CDR1 MNHNS and CDR2 SASEGT were looked up in the germline V gene. The sample was peripheral blood. Here the chain combines TRBV6-1 and TRBJ2-1, and 8 junction bases match TRBD1. This receptor was identified in a man aged 55-75 years with COVID-19, enrolled during active disease. The CDR3 protein is CASSELGQGVYNEQFF. The DNA sequence is given as TGTGCCAGCAGTGAACTAGGACAGGGAGTCTACAATGAGCAGTTCTTC.